These 6 T cell receptor beta chains originate from one sample sequenced in a study of shared clonotypes between healthy human individuals. Using immunoSEQ multiplex PCR, the repertoire was profiled, and TCRdb retains in-frame clones only, with some absent. Of some 2,500,000 clones in the sample, under 95% were seen once. Source material: naive CD4+ T cells from PBMCs. Specified subset: CD45RA+ positively selected. Every receptor here comes from a man aged 18 to 30 in good health. Some clones in this sample may be carry-over from other donors' samples.

The chain employs TRBV30 and TRBJ2-7; D possibly corresponds to TRBD1 (5 bases). Germline-derived CDR1 and CDR2 are GTSNPN and SVGIG (reference sequence). The CDR3 runs to 13 residues. The V and J ends lost 3 bases and 2 bases respectively, with 11 bases between them. DNA of the CDR3: TGTGCCTGGAGGGTGACAGCCACCTACGAGCAGTACTTC. The encoded protein is CAWRVTATYEQYF.

The rearrangement links TRBV19 to TRBJ1-2; D is possibly TRBD1 (5 bases). V lost 10 bases, J lost 4 bases, and 7 bases lay in between. Germline assignment: CDR1 LNHDA and CDR2 SQIVND (reference sequence). The CDR3 consists of 10 residues. As DNA, the CDR3 is TGTGCCACGGGGACCTATGGCTACACCTTC. Translation gives CATGTYGYTF.

The chain recombines TRBV5-1 with TRBJ1-5; perhaps TRBD1 as D (5 bases). CDR3 length: 15 amino acids. V lost 0 bases to trimming and J lost 6 bases, with 13 bases between them. Per the germline V gene, CDR1 is SGHRS and CDR2 is YFSETQ. The CDR3 loop reads CASSLAVGPGQPQHF. CDR3 nucleotides: TGCGCCAGCAGCTTGGCCGTGGGGCCTGGTCAGCCCCAGCATTTT.

Turning to this clone: Other DNA sequences from this sample encode an identical CDR3 as well. The chain uses TRBV5-1 and TRBJ2-1; D not resolved. The germline gives CDR1 SGHRS, CDR2 YFSETQ. The ends were cut back, 0 bases at V and 8 bases at J, with 12 bases in the middle. This CDR3 has 14 amino acids. The CDR3 protein is CASSLGASGDEQFF. CDR3 in DNA: TGCGCCAGCAGCTTGGGGGCTAGTGGGGATGAGCAGTTCTTC.

V gene TRBV6-5 combines with J gene TRBJ1-2; D is undetermined. Germline V gives CDR1 MNHEY, CDR2 SVGAGI. V lost 5 bases, J lost 6 bases, and 16 bases lay in between. This CDR3 has 14 amino acids. The CDR3 region has the DNA TGTGCCAGCAGTGGAGGTCGGACGAGGCATGGCTACACCTTC. This encodes CASSGGRTRHGYTF.

This clone appeared a single time. The J gene is TRBJ2-5, the V gene TRBV10-3; D might be TRBD2 (5 bases). This CDR3 is 13 amino acids long. The V gene lost 4 bases and the J gene lost 1 base, with 7 bases spanning the gap. Germline loops: CDR1 ENHRY, CDR2 SYGVKD. CDR3 in amino acids: CAISVAFQETQYF. The CDR3 coding sequence is TGTGCCATCAGTGTAGCGTTCCAAGAGACCCAGTACTTC.